Shown below are 32 T cell receptor beta chains from a single sample sequenced in a study of blood T cell repertoires in COVID-19. Profiling relied on immunoSEQ multiplex PCR, and the TCRdb table lists in-frame clones only, not all of them. The table shows 90,000 to 120,000 clones, with around 90% occurring only once. Sequencing was carried out using peripheral blood. The receptors were gathered from a woman aged 30 to 39 with acute or convalescent COVID-19.

The genes are TRBV27 and TRBJ2-7; D perhaps matches TRBD1 (6 bases). Between the trimmed V and J ends, which lost 0 bases and 2 bases, there was a span of 14 bases. The CDR3 totals 16 residues. Germline V CDR1 and CDR2: MNHEY, SMNVEV (reference sequence). CDR3 protein: CASSLSLGQRTYEQYF. The CDR3 DNA reads TGTGCCAGCAGTTTATCTCTCGGACAGCGAACCTACGAGCAGTACTTC.

On this clone: Likely a read error: the CDR3 ends without its conserved phenylalanine or tryptophan. The limits of the CDR3 on the DNA are not certain, so only TCRdb's listed CDR3 is given. The V and J genes are TRBV6-6 and TRBJ2-7; TRBD1, the D gene given by the table, was not confirmed from the DNA. The CDR3 is made up of 14 amino acids, end residues included. Germline CDR1 MNHNY, CDR2 SVGAGI (reference sequence). CDR3 sequence reads: CASSLPGTGGVHWS.

The CDR3 protein is CATSRASGGNYEQYF. CDR3 sequence (DNA): TGTGCCACCAGCAGAGCTAGCGGGGGGAACTACGAGCAGTACTTC. This chain joins TRBV15 and TRBJ2-7; 11 bases line up with TRBD2. Germline CDR1 is LNHNV and CDR2 is YYDKDF (reference sequence). This CDR3 spans 15 amino acids. V was pared by 1 base and J by 3 bases, with 2 bases of the junction left unmatched.

The V gene is TRBV7-8, the J gene TRBJ1-3; the D gene is possibly TRBD1 (5 bases). Germline values: CDR1 SGHVS, CDR2 FQNEAQ. The ends were cut back, 1 base at V and 1 base at J, with 8 bases in the middle. This CDR3 contains 15 residues. The DNA of the CDR3 is TGTGCCAGCAGCTTAGTTGGGGGGTCTGGAAACACCATATATTTT. Translation: CASSLVGGSGNTIYF.

The V call is TRBV7-8, the J call TRBJ1-4; 9 bases map to TRBD1. Germline lookup yields CDR1 SGHVS and CDR2 FQNEAQ. The CDR3 sequence is 13 residues long. The V gene end was trimmed by 6 bases and the J gene end by 6 bases; junction bases not matched to a gene: 2. The CDR3 DNA is TGTGCCAGCAGTAGACAGGGGGATGAAAAACTGTTTTTT. It yields the protein CASSRQGDEKLFF.

The chain carries TRBV4-3 and TRBJ1-5, with D uncertain. The CDR3 has 15 residues. The germline gives CDR1 LGHNA, CDR2 YSLEER. Trimming left V 0 bases short and J 7 bases short, with 13 bases between. The CDR3 loop is CASSQEAQIGQPQHF. DNA for the CDR3: TGCGCCAGCAGCCAAGAAGCCCAGATCGGGCAGCCCCAGCATTTT.

The rearrangement uses TRBV7-8 and TRBJ1-5; perhaps TRBD1 as D (6 bases). The CDR3 runs 16 residues. The V gene's germline CDR1 is SGHVS and CDR2 FQNEAQ. The V and J ends lost 2 bases and 0 bases respectively, with 11 bases between them. The CDR3 sequence: CASSLRGGHSNQPQHF. The CDR3 nucleotides are TGTGCCAGCAGCTTACGGGGGGGACATAGCAATCAGCCCCAGCATTTT.

The chain couples TRBV28 to TRBJ2-3, with TRBD2 matching over 7 bases. J gave up 6 bases and V 3 bases, and 12 bases lay outside the gene matches. Germline CDR1 reads MDHEN; CDR2 reads SYDVKM. The CDR3 consists of 16 residues. The CDR3 DNA reads as TGTGCCAGCAGTTTTGGGCTAGCGGAAAAGGACGATACGCAGTATTTT. Its translation: CASSFGLAEKDDTQYF.

The V gene is TRBV4-1, the J gene TRBJ1-5; no reliable D call. The CDR3 covers 13 residues. Germline CDR1 is MGHRA and CDR2 is YSYEKL. Trimming shortened V by 4 bases and J by 5 bases, and 9 bases separated the two germline ends. The CDR3 reads CASSLEGYQPQHF. In DNA form, the CDR3 reads TGCGCCAGCAGCCTCGAGGGCTATCAGCCCCAGCATTTT.

The V call is TRBV2, the J call TRBJ2-3; D may be TRBD1 (6 bases). V was shortened by 4 bases and J by 5 bases, with 10 bases between the two germline ends. The CDR3 is 13 amino acids. CDR1 SNHLY and CDR2 FYNNEI come from the germline V gene. CDR3 loop: CASSVRGEDTQYF. CDR3 coding DNA: TGTGCCAGCAGTGTCAGGGGAGAAGATACGCAGTATTTT.

This chain links TRBV7-9 with TRBJ2-3, with 10 bases identical to TRBD1. V shed 0 bases and J 4 bases; nucleotides not matched to a gene: 4. The V gene's germline CDR1 is SEHNR and CDR2 FQNEAQ (reference sequence). This CDR3 has 16 residues. The CDR3 spells CASSLATGQGADTQYF. CDR3 bases: TGTGCCAGCAGCTTAGCTACCGGACAGGGGGCAGATACGCAGTATTTT.

V and J are TRBV4-3 and TRBJ1-1, with a tentative D call TRBD1 (5 bases). V lost 1 base, J lost 6 bases, and 9 bases lay in between. Germline V gene sequence: CDR1 LGHNA, CDR2 YSLEER. The CDR3 covers 13 residues. This CDR3 reads CASSQGRGAEAFF. CDR3 DNA: TGCGCCAGCAGCCAAGGGCGGGGGGCTGAAGCTTTCTTT.

The chain links TRBV5-8 to TRBJ1-4; 7 bases are a match to TRBD1. CDR3 size: 16 residues. V lost 1 base and J lost 0; bases outside the gene matches: 3. Germline-derived CDR1 and CDR2 are SGHTS and YDEGEE. As DNA, the CDR3 is TGTGCCAGCAGCTTGTACAGGGGTGCAACTAATGAAAAACTGTTTTTT. This translates into CASSLYRGATNEKLFF.

This chain uses TRBV18 with TRBJ1-1; 8 bases line up with TRBD1. The CDR3 runs to 16 residues. J gave up 1 base and V 1 base, and 5 bases lay outside the gene matches. The V gene's germline CDR1 is KGHSH and CDR2 LQKENI. CDR3 nucleotide sequence: TGTGCCAGCTCACCACGGGGCGGGACAGGGAACACTGAAGCTTTCTTT. This translates into CASSPRGGTGNTEAFF.

The chain joins TRBV3-1 (or the pseudogene TRBV3-2) to TRBJ1-5; TRBD1 matches at 8 bases. The ends lost 5 bases at V and 5 bases at J; junction bases unmatched: 5. Germline V CDR1 and CDR2: LGHDT, YNNKEL (reference sequence). This CDR3 is 14 amino acids long. CDR3 region: CASSSTGDDQPQHF. CDR3 sequence (DNA): TGTGCCAGCAGCTCGACAGGGGACGATCAGCCCCAGCATTTT.

V gene TRBV5-5 combines with J gene TRBJ1-4; 7 nucleotides agree with TRBD1. The germline V gene encodes CDR1 SGHKS and CDR2 YYEKEE (reference sequence). This CDR3 contains 14 residues. J was trimmed by 4 bases and V by 4 bases; bases with no gene match: 4. The CDR3 DNA is TGTGCCAGCAGCCGGACAGGACATAATGAAAAACTGTTTTTT. Its translation: CASSRTGHNEKLFF. The full variable domain, rest sourced from reference TRBV5-5 and TRBJ1-4, is DAGVTQSPTHLIKTRGQQVTLRCSPISGHKSVSWYQQVLGQGPQFIFQYYEKEERGRGNFPDRFSARQFPNYSSELNVNALLLGDSALYLCASSRTGHNEKLFFGSGTQLSVL.

The rearrangement uses TRBV5-1 and TRBJ1-5; D remains ambiguous. The length of the CDR3 is 15 residues. Germline CDR1 and CDR2: SGHRS and YFSETQ. V was cut by 0 bases and J by 3 bases, with 10 bases left in between. The CDR3 DNA is TGCGCCAGCAGCTTGGACGGGGAAATCAATCAGCCCCAGCATTTT. Encoded protein: CASSLDGEINQPQHF.

The rearrangement uses TRBV6-2 or TRBV6-3 and TRBJ2-1, with D uncertain. The length of the CDR3 is 15 residues. Per the germline V gene, CDR1 is MNHEY and CDR2 is SVGEGT. Trimming removed 5 bases at V and 4 bases at J, with 15 bases between. As DNA, the CDR3 is TGTGCCAGCAGTAGAGCCCCAGCAGCGTACAATGAGCAGTTCTTC. Protein product: CASSRAPAAYNEQFF.

This clone occurred once. The chain carries TRBV16 and TRBJ1-1; no definite D call. The germline V gene encodes CDR1 KGHSY and CDR2 FQNENV. The CDR3 is 13 residues long. V shed 1 base and J shed 10 bases, with 13 bases lying between them. This chain's CDR3 is CASSQYSRGIAFF. Here the CDR3 DNA reads TGTGCCAGCAGCCAATATAGTCGAGGGATAGCTTTCTTT.

The V and J genes are TRBV6-4 and TRBJ1-3, with 10 bases matching TRBD1. Losses at the gene ends were 0 bases for V and 1 base for J; bases not matched to a gene: 0. CDR3 size: 16 residues. CDR1 and CDR2 (germline): MRHNA, SNTAGT. In DNA form, the CDR3 reads TGTGCCAGCAGTGACTCGGGACAGGGGTCTGGAAACACCATATATTTT. Translating gives CASSDSGQGSGNTIYF.

The rearrangement joins TRBV28 to TRBJ2-7; a possible D gene is TRBD1 (6 bases). Germline CDR1 MDHEN, CDR2 SYDVKM. Trimming removed 4 bases at V and 1 base at J, with 17 bases between. The CDR3 consists of 16 residues. The CDR3 DNA reads as TGTGCCAGCAGTTCCCCTTTACTAACAGGGTCCTACGAGCAGTACTTC. Translation gives CASSSPLLTGSYEQYF.

V is TRBV7-2 and J is TRBJ1-2; 8 nucleotides agree with TRBD1. Unmatched junction bases numbered 3, after V lost 1 base and J lost 8 bases. The CDR3 length is 13 residues. CDR1 is SGHTA, CDR2 FQGNSA, per germline. The CDR3 DNA reads as TGTGCCAGCAGCTTAGGGACAGGGAGAGGCTACACCTTC. This encodes CASSLGTGRGYTF.

J is TRBJ2-1 and V is TRBV5-1, with a possible D match to TRBD2 (5 bases). Trimming stripped 7 bases from V and 6 bases from J, with 14 bases between. The CDR3 is made up of 13 amino acids. Per the germline V gene, CDR1 is SGHRS and CDR2 is YFSETQ. The CDR3 DNA sequence: TGCGCCAGCGGACTGGTTCGGGGCAATGAGCAGTTCTTC. Translating it yields CASGLVRGNEQFF.

V and J are TRBV7-6 and TRBJ2-3, with TRBD2 as a possible D gene (5 bases). The CDR3 is 18 residues long. CDR1 and CDR2 (germline): SGHVS, FNYEAQ. V was pared by 3 bases and J by 3 bases, with 22 bases between. The CDR3 DNA follows: TGTGCCAGCAGCTTGGGAATGGCGGGCGGCGCTACGACAGATACGCAGTATTTT. This sequence encodes CASSLGMAGGATTDTQYF. The whole variable domain, remainder taken from reference TRBV7-6 and TRBJ2-3, is GAGVSQSPRYKVTKRGQDVALRCDPISGHVSLYWYRQALGQGPEFLTYFNYEAQQDKSGLPNDRFSAERPEGSISTLTIQRTEQRDSAMYRCASSLGMAGGATTDTQYFGPGTRLTVL.

Points on this clone: The DNA is left out, because the CDR3 cannot be placed on it with certainty; the CDR3 is given as TCRdb lists it. This chain links TRBV6-5 with TRBJ2-3; the table's D call, TRBD1, was not checked against the DNA. Germline CDR1 is MNHEY and CDR2 is SVGAGI. Inclusive of both ends, the CDR3 amounts to 15 amino acids. The CDR3 reads CASSSSDRVPDTQYF.

The rearrangement joins TRBV7-9 to TRBJ2-7; a possible D gene is TRBD1 (6 bases). CDR3 length equals 14 residues. Germline V CDR1 and CDR2: SEHNR, FQNEAQ (reference sequence). Trimming pared 7 bases from V and 5 bases from J, leaving 18 bases between. The CDR3, as DNA: TGTGCCAGCATGAGATCTGGGACATACGACGAGCAGTACTTC. Translation gives CASMRSGTYDEQYF. Full variable domain (rest looked up from reference TRBV7-9 and TRBJ2-7): DTGVSQNPRHKITKRGQNVTFRCDPISEHNRLYWYRQTLGQGPEFLTYFQNEAQLEKSRLLSDRFSAERPKGSFSTLEIQRTEQGDSAMYLCASMRSGTYDEQYFGPGTRLTVT.

This chain uses TRBV18 with TRBJ2-3; TRBD2 aligns across 9 bases. This CDR3 has 16 amino acids. The V gene end was trimmed by 9 bases and the J gene end by 2 bases; junction bases not matched to a gene: 12. Germline CDR1 and CDR2: KGHSH and LQKENI. CDR3 nucleotide sequence: TGTGCCAGGTTGCGGGGGGGTCCCCACTTCACAGATACGCAGTATTTT. Protein product: CARLRGGPHFTDTQYF.

The chain recombines TRBV7-9 with TRBJ1-5, with a weak D call TRBD1 (6 bases). Germline V lookup: CDR1 SEHNR, CDR2 FQNEAQ (reference sequence). There are 15 residues in the CDR3. Trimming stripped 5 bases from V and 0 bases from J, with 11 bases between. CDR3 DNA sequence: TGTGCCAGCAGCCCGACAGGAGATAGCAATCAGCCCCAGCATTTT. Amino acid sequence: CASSPTGDSNQPQHF.

The gene calls are TRBV5-4 and TRBJ1-5, with D possibly being TRBD1 (6 bases). V shed 2 bases and J shed 4 bases, with 13 bases lying between them. The CDR3 length is 15 residues. From germline, CDR1 is SGHNT and CDR2 YYREEE (reference sequence). The CDR3 bases are TGTGCCAGCAGCTTAGGGGGGGGGTGGAATCAGCCCCAGCATTTT. Its protein product is CASSLGGGWNQPQHF. Looking up the rest from reference TRBV5-4 and TRBJ1-5 gives the full variable domain: ETGVTQSPTHLIKTRGQQVTLRCSSQSGHNTVSWYQQALGQGPQFIFQYYREEENGRGNFPPRFSGLQFPNYSSELNVNALELDDSALYLCASSLGGGWNQPQHFGDGTRLSIL.

V is TRBV4-3 and J is TRBJ1-4; 9 bases agree with TRBD1. CDR3 length: 16 residues. CDR1 is LGHNA and CDR2 is YSLEER in the germline V gene. The V and J ends lost 3 bases and 5 bases, in that order; junction bases with no gene match: 7. As DNA, the CDR3 is TGCGCCAGCAGCCAGTGGCGCGGACAGGGGAATGAAAAACTGTTTTTT. As protein: CASSQWRGQGNEKLFF.

V gene TRBV28 combines with J gene TRBJ1-1; perhaps TRBD1 as D (5 bases). Germline CDR1 MDHEN, CDR2 SYDVKM. Trimming removed 6 bases at V and 3 bases at J, with 14 bases between. This CDR3 has 14 amino acids. This CDR3 is CASSWSGQDTEAFF. The CDR3, as DNA: TGTGCCAGCAGCTGGTCAGGGCAGGACACTGAAGCTTTCTTT.

The chain recombines TRBV11-2 with TRBJ2-7, with 7 positions matching TRBD2. The CDR3 is made up of 14 amino acids. Germline loops: CDR1 SGHAT, CDR2 FQNNGV. The V and J ends lost 1 base and 1 base, in that order; junction bases with no gene match: 1. The CDR3 DNA is TGTGCCAGCAGCTTAGGGACTAGATCCTACGAGCAGTACTTC. It yields the protein CASSLGTRSYEQYF.